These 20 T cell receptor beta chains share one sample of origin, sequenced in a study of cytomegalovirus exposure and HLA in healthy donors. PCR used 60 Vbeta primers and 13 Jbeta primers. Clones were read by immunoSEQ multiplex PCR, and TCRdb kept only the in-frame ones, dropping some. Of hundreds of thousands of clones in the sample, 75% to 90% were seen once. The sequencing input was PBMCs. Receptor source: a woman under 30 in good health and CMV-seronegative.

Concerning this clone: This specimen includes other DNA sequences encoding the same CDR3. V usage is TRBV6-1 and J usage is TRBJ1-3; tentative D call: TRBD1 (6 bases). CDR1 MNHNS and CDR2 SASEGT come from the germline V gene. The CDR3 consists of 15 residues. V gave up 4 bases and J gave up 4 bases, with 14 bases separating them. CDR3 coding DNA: TGTGCCAGCAGTGGAAACAGGGTTTCGGGAAACACCATATATTTT. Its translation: CASSGNRVSGNTIYF.

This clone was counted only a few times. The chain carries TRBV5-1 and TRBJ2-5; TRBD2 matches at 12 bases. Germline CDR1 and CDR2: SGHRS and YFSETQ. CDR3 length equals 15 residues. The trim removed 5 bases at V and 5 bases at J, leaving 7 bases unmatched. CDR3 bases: TGCGCCAGCAGGAGACTAGCGGGAGTATCGGAGACCCAGTACTTC. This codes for CASRRLAGVSETQYF.

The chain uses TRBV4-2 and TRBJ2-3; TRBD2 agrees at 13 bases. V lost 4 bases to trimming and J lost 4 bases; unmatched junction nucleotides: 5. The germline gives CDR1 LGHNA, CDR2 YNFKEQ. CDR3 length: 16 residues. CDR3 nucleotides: TGTGCCAGCAGCCGTACTAGCGGGGGGGCGGCAGATACGCAGTATTTT. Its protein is CASSRTSGGAADTQYF.

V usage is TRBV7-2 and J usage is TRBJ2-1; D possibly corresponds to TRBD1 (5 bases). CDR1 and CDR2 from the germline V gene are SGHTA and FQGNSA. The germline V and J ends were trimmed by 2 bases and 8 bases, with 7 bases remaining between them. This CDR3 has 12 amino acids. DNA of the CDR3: TGTGCCAGCAGCTTACAGGGTTATGAGCAGTTCTTC. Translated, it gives CASSLQGYEQFF.

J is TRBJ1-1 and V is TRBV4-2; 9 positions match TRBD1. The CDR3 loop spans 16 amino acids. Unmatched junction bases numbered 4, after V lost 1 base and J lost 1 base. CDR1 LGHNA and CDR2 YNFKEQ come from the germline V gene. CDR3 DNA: TGTGCCAGCAGCCAAGGTTCGGGACAGGGGAACACTGAAGCTTTCTTT. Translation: CASSQGSGQGNTEAFF.

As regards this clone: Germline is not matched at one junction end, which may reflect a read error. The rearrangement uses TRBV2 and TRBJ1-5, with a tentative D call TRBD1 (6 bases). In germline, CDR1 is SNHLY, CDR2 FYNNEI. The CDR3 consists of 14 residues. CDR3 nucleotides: TGTGCCAGCAGTGGGACAGCCCGGGCGACGGTTTCCCGGTTT. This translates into CASSGTARATVSRF.

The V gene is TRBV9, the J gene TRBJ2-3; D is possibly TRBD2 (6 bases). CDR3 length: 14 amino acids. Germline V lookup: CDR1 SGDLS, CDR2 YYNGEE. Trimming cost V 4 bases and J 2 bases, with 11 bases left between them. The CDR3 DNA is TGTGCCAGCAGCCCGGGACTCTCCACAGATACGCAGTATTTT. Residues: CASSPGLSTDTQYF. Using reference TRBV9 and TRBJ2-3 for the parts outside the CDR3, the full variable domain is DSGVTQTPKHLITATGQRVTLRCSPRSGDLSVYWYQQSLDQGLQFLIQYYNGEERAKGNILERFSAQQFPDLHSELNLSSLELGDSALYFCASSPGLSTDTQYFGPGTRLTVL.

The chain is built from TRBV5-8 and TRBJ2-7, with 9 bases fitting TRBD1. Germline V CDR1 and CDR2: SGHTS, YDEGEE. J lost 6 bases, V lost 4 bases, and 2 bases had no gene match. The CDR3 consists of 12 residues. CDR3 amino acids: CASSQGQGEQYF. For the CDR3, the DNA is TGTGCCAGCAGCCAGGGACAGGGCGAGCAGTACTTC.

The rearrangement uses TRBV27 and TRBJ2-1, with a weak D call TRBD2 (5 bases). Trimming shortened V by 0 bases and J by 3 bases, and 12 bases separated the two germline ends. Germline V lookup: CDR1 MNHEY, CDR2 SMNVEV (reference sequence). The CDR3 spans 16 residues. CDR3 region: CASSLSPRRVYNEQFF. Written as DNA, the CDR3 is TGTGCCAGCAGTTTATCCCCGAGGCGGGTCTACAATGAGCAGTTCTTC.

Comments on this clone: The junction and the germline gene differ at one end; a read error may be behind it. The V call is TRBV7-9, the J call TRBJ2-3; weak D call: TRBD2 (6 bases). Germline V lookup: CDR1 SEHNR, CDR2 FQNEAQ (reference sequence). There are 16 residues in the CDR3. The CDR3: CSSSLESWEATDTQYF. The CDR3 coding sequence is TGTTCCAGCAGCTTAGAATCGTGGGAGGCCACAGATACGCAGTATTTT.

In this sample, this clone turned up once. The CDR3, as DNA: TGTGCCAGCAGTGGGGCGACAGGGCATCAGCCCCAGCATTTT. Translated, it gives CASSGATGHQPQHF. V gene TRBV2 combines with J gene TRBJ1-5, with 7 bases aligning to TRBD1. Per the germline V gene, CDR1 is SNHLY and CDR2 is FYNNEI. V lost 4 bases, J lost 5 bases, and 5 bases stayed unmatched. There are 14 residues in the CDR3.

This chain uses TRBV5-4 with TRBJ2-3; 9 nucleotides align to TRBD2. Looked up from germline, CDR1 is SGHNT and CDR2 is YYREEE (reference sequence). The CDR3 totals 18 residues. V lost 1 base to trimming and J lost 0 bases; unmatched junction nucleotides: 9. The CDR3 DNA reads TGTGCCAGCAGCTTGCGGGGCGGGAGGGGTTTTAGCACAGATACGCAGTATTTT. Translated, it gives CASSLRGGRGFSTDTQYF.

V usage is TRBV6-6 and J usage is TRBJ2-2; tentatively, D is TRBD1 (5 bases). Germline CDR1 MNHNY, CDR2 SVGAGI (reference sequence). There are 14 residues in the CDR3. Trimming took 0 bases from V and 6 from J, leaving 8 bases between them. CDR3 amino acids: CASSYSGVAGELFF. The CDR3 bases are TGTGCCAGCAGTTACTCAGGGGTGGCCGGGGAGCTGTTTTTT.

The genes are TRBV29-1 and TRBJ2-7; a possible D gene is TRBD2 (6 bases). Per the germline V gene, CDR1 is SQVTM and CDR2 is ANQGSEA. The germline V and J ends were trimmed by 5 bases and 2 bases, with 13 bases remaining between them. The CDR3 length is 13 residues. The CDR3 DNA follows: TGCAGCGTTCGTCTGGCGGGGCCCTACGAGCAGTACTTC. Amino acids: CSVRLAGPYEQYF.

The CDR3 bases are TGTGCCAGCAGCGTAGAAGGGACAGGGGGTTCACCCCTCCACTTT. Translated: CASSVEGTGGSPLHF. This chain joins TRBV9 and TRBJ1-6, with 11 bases that match TRBD1. The CDR3 runs to 15 residues. CDR1 is SGDLS, CDR2 YYNGEE, per germline. After removal of 0 bases from V and 9 bases from J, the junction contained 2 bases not matched to a gene. The full variable domain, completed using reference TRBV9 and TRBJ1-6, is DSGVTQTPKHLITATGQRVTLRCSPRSGDLSVYWYQQSLDQGLQFLIQYYNGEERAKGNILERFSAQQFPDLHSELNLSSLELGDSALYFCASSVEGTGGSPLHFGNGTRLTVT.

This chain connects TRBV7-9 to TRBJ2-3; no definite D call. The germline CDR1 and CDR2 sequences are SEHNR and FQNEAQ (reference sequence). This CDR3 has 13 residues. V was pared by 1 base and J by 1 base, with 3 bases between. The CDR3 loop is CASSLGGTDTQYF. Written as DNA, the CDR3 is TGTGCCAGCAGCTTAGGCGGCACAGATACGCAGTATTTT.

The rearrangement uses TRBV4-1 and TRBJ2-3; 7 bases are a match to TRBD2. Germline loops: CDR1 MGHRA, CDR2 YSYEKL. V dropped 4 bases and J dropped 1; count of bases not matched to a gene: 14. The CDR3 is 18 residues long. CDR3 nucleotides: TGCGCCAGCAGCCGACCGACCGGGCTAGCGGTAGGCACAGATACGCAGTATTTT. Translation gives CASSRPTGLAVGTDTQYF.

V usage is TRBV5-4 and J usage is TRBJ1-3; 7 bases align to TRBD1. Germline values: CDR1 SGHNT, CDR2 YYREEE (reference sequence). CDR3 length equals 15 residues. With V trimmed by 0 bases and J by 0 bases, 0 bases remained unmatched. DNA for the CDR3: TGTGCCAGCAGCTTGGACAGGGGCTCTGGAAACACCATATATTTT. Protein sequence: CASSLDRGSGNTIYF.

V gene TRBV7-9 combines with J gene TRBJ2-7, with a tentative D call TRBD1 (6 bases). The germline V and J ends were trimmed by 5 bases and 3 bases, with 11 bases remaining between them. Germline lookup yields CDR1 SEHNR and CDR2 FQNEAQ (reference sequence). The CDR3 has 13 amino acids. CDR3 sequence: CASSRTAYYEQYF. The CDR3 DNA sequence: TGTGCCAGCAGCCGGACAGCCTACTACGAGCAGTACTTC.

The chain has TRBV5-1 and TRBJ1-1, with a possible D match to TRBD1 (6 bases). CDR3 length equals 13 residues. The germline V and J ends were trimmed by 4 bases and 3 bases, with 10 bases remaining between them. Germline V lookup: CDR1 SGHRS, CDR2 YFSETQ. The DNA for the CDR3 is TGCGCCAGCAGCGCCACAGGGTACACTGAAGCTTTCTTT. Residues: CASSATGYTEAFF.